Below are 4 T cell receptor beta chains sequenced from a single sample in a study of T cells in Graves' hyperthyroidism and ophthalmopathy. RNA transcripts were the template for amplifying TCR beta CDR3 regions. An initial round of RT-PCR targeting the TCR CDR3 relied on the HTBI primer set. TCRdb re-analysed the multiplex PCR reads in MiXCR, keeping a single row per CDR3 protein. In the table there are about 350,000 distinct CDR3 sequences, 15% to 20% of which are singletons. Sequenced: blood. These receptors were obtained from a woman aged 35 to 49 with Graves' ophthalmopathy.

This clonotype was counted many times. The chain recombines TRBV6-2 or TRBV6-3 with TRBJ2-2; D unclear. Per the germline V gene, CDR1 is MNHEY and CDR2 is SVGEGT. The CDR3 contains 16 residues. V lost 4 bases and J lost 0, with 12 bases in between. This chain's CDR3 is CASSSTDVTNTGELFF. CDR3 DNA sequence: TGTGCCAGCAGTTCGACGGACGTAACGAACACCGGGGAGCTGTTTTTT.

This clonotype was observed a single time. The CDR3 spells CASTPSVGRETQYF. The CDR3, as DNA: TGTGCCAGCACCCCCAGTGTAGGGAGAGAGACCCAGTACTTC. This chain links TRBV7-9 with TRBJ2-5; TRBD2 is a possible D gene (5 bases). The CDR3 has 14 residues. The germline V gene has CDR1 SEHNR and CDR2 FQNEAQ (reference sequence). V lost 7 bases, J lost 4 bases, and 16 bases lay in between.

This clonotype came up many times. The chain joins TRBV2 to TRBJ1-1; maybe TRBD1 (6 bases). From germline, CDR1 is SNHLY and CDR2 FYNNEI. V was trimmed by 6 bases and J by 9 bases, leaving 20 bases between them. The CDR3 length is 14 residues. The CDR3 DNA is TGTGCCAGCAGCCCAACCAGGGGTACGGCTCAAGCTTTCTTT. Amino acid sequence: CASSPTRGTAQAFF.

In its sample, this clonotype was seen many times. The V and J genes are TRBV6-1 and TRBJ1-5; weak D call: TRBD1 (5 bases). Germline V gene data show CDR1 as MNHNS and CDR2 as SASEGT. Trimming removed 6 bases from V and 3 bases from J, with 12 bases in between. The CDR3 has 14 amino acids. CDR3 in amino acids: CASSLDRANQPQHF. The CDR3 DNA reads as TGTGCCAGCAGCCTCGACAGAGCCAATCAGCCCCAGCATTTT.